The 13 T cell receptor beta chains given below trace back to one sample, sequenced in a study of CD8 T cells in ankylosing spondylitis. Study results and limitations: Characteristic of ankylosing spondylitis blood, it appeared, was a TCR beta motif comprising fewer than 10 highly homologous variants.

No antigen has been assigned to these receptors. TCRdb ran MiXCR on the 5' RACE reads and lists one entry per CDR3 protein. The profile covers about 440,000 distinct CDR3 sequences, with 17% appearing a single time and 0.85% to 1.3% taken by the ten largest. Sequenced material: blood, either unsorted or a sorted T cell fraction (not recorded which). These receptors all stem from a male donor with ankylosing spondylitis.

The chain couples TRBV20-1 to TRBJ1-6, with no clear D. CDR1 is DFQATT and CDR2 is SNEGSKA in the germline V gene (reference sequence). V dropped 3 bases and J dropped 4 bases, with 13 bases sitting between them. This CDR3 region has 15 residues. CDR3 amino acids: CSAREFDIYNSPLHF. The CDR3 DNA reads TGCAGTGCTAGGGAATTTGACATTTATAATTCACCCCTCCACTTT.

The gene calls are TRBV7-9 and TRBJ2-5; TRBD2 aligns across 11 bases. Germline V CDR1 and CDR2: SEHNR, FQNEAQ (reference sequence). Unmatched junction bases numbered 4, after V lost 6 bases and J lost 4 bases. The CDR3 consists of 14 residues. The CDR3 coding sequence is TGTGCCAGCAGGAGACTAGCGGGATCAGAGACCCAGTACTTC. The encoded protein is CASRRLAGSETQYF.

The CDR3 is CSARPYLRQAYEQYF. DNA of the CDR3: TGCAGCGCGCGCCCCTACCTACGACAGGCCTACGAGCAGTACTTC. The chain recombines TRBV29-1 with TRBJ2-7, with D possibly being TRBD1 (6 bases). V lost 7 bases, J lost 2 bases, and 21 bases lay in between. The CDR3 spans 15 residues. Germline CDR1 SQVTM, CDR2 ANQGSEA.

This clonotype has a single count. The chain uses TRBV11-1 and TRBJ2-7, with 10 bases matching TRBD1. The V gene end was trimmed by 3 bases and the J gene end by 2 bases; junction bases not matched to a gene: 4. The CDR3 has 15 residues. CDR1 and CDR2 from the germline V gene are SGHAT and FQDESV (reference sequence). CDR3 amino acids: CASSLGQGRTYEQYF. The DNA for the CDR3 is TGTGCCAGCAGCTTGGGACAGGGGCGGACCTACGAGCAGTACTTC.

The chain carries TRBV28 and TRBJ1-5; D may be TRBD1 (6 bases). Trimming took off 5 bases at V and 0 bases at J, with 11 bases between the two ends. The CDR3 has 15 residues. Germline V gene data show CDR1 as MDHEN and CDR2 as SYDVKM. The CDR3 protein is CASSPWTASNQPQHF. The CDR3 coding sequence is TGTGCCAGCAGTCCCTGGACAGCTAGCAATCAGCCCCAGCATTTT.

This clonotype was detected a few times. V and J are TRBV27 and TRBJ1-1; no reliable D call. In germline, CDR1 is MNHEY, CDR2 SMNVEV (reference sequence). The CDR3 has 16 residues. The germline V and J ends were trimmed by 0 bases and 1 base, with 12 bases remaining between them. The CDR3 DNA follows: TGTGCCAGCAGTTTATCAACCACAGCGAAGAACACTGAAGCTTTCTTT. Protein: CASSLSTTAKNTEAFF.

This clonotype was recorded at least ten times. The chain carries TRBV12-3 or TRBV12-4 and TRBJ2-7, with D unresolved. The length of the CDR3 is 12 residues. The V end was cut by 5 bases, the J end by 12 bases, with 17 bases between. In nucleotides, the CDR3 is TGTGCCAGCAGTCCCCATGTCCCCTATTTGTACTTC. Encoded protein: CASSPHVPYLYF.

This clonotype was detected many times. This chain links TRBV12-3 or TRBV12-4 with TRBJ2-7; no reliable D call. Trimming pared 1 base from V and 0 bases from J, leaving 7 bases between. The CDR3 is 14 amino acids. The CDR3 reads CASSLGGISYEQYF. The CDR3 nucleotides read TGTGCCAGCAGTTTAGGCGGCATCTCCTACGAGCAGTACTTC.

This clonotype was seen ten or more times. The chain recombines TRBV11-2 with TRBJ2-4; 10 nucleotides line up with TRBD1. With 3 bases clipped from V and 2 bases from J, the junction kept 4 bases outside the gene matches. The CDR3 runs 16 residues. Germline CDR1 SGHAT, CDR2 FQNNGV. CDR3 loop: CASSLGQGLPKNIQYF. The CDR3 nucleotides read TGTGCCAGCAGCTTGGGACAGGGGTTACCCAAAAACATTCAGTACTTC.

This clonotype was picked up many times. The chain employs TRBV12-3 or TRBV12-4 and TRBJ2-3, with D perhaps assigned TRBD1 or TRBD2 (5 bases each). The CDR3 length is 15 residues. V gave up 3 bases and J gave up 2 bases, with 12 bases separating them. The CDR3 protein is CASSFGGMNTDTQYF. As DNA, the CDR3 is TGTGCCAGCAGTTTTGGGGGAATGAACACAGATACGCAGTATTTT.

This clonotype was counted ten times or more. CDR3: CASSSSVGTNEKLFF. CDR3 DNA: TGTGCCAGCAGCTCCTCGGTTGGAACGAATGAAAAACTGTTTTTT. The chain combines TRBV5-6 with TRBJ1-4; no firm D call. The V and J ends lost 3 bases and 5 bases respectively, with 14 bases between them. The CDR3 runs 15 residues. The germline V gene has CDR1 SGHDT and CDR2 YYEEEE.

The chain carries TRBV3-1 and TRBJ1-3; the match to TRBD1 covers 7 bases. The trim removed 3 bases at V and 1 base at J, leaving 9 bases unmatched. The CDR3 is made up of 17 amino acids. Germline loops: CDR1 LGHDT, CDR2 YNNKEL (reference sequence). The CDR3 is CASSHPGGGISGNTIYF. In nucleotides, the CDR3 is TGTGCCAGCAGCCACCCGGGAGGGGGCATTTCTGGAAACACCATATATTTT.

This sequence joins TRBV11-2 and TRBJ2-6; D uncertain. CDR3 length equals 18 residues. The germline V gene has CDR1 SGHAT and CDR2 FQNNGV. Trimming left V 1 base short and J 0 bases short, with 13 bases between. Here the CDR3 reads CASSLVGRRSSGANVLTF. CDR3 DNA sequence: TGTGCCAGCAGCTTAGTCGGCAGGCGGTCCTCTGGGGCCAACGTCCTGACTTTC.